This is a list of T cell receptor beta chains from one sample in a study of blood T cell repertoires in COVID-19. The method was immunoSEQ multiplex PCR; TCRdb's version includes in-frame clones alone and lacks a portion of them. The sample lists about 230,000 clones, around 88% occurring once. Sequenced: PBMCs or T cells enriched from blood (not recorded which). The receptors shown here come from a woman between 40 and 55 years old with acute COVID-19. Both conserved end residues are part of each CDR3. D genes are given only for firm matches. The size of a clone is reported for some rows only, either as once, few or many, or as a class for expanded clones.

abundance	d_gene	j_gene	v_gene	CDR3nt	CDR3aa
.	.	TRBJ1-2	TRBV6-5	TGTGCCAGCACCTGGAGGGGTGAGGGCTACACCTTC	CASTWRGEGYTF
.	.	TRBJ2-3	TRBV7-7	TGTGCTAGCAGCTTAGACGGGCGGGTGGGCACAGATACGCAGTATTTT	CASSLDGRVGTDTQYF
.	.	TRBJ1-1	TRBV29-1	TGCAGCGCTGGCGGTTACTTCCGTGGGGGGTCCAGAGCCACTGAAGCTTTCTTT	CSAGGYFRGGSRATEAFF
.	.	TRBJ2-1	TRBV29-1	TGCAGCGTTGACTATAAGGCAGGGTTGGGTGAGCAGTTCTTC	CSVDYKAGLGEQFF
.	TRBD1	TRBJ1-6	TRBV9	TGTGCCAGCAGCTACCGGGACAGCCTCAATTCACCCCTCCACTTT	CASSYRDSLNSPLHF
.	TRBD1	TRBJ1-2	TRBV29-1	TGCAGCGTCGGAGACAGGGGGCCACAGGGCTACACCTTC	CSVGDRGPQGYTF
.	.	TRBJ2-4	TRBV18	TGTGCCAGCTCACCAACCTCGGGGGATGGAAACATTCAGTACTTC	CASSPTSGDGNIQYF
.	.	TRBJ1-4	TRBV7-8	TGTGCCAGCAGCCTAGACCAGGGTGTTCCCAATGAAAAACTGTTTTTT	CASSLDQGVPNEKLFF
.	TRBD2	TRBJ2-1	TRBV27	TGTGCCAGCAGTTTTACTAGCGGGGGTAATGAGCAGTTCTTC	CASSFTSGGNEQFF
.	.	TRBJ1-4	TRBV19	TGTGCCAGTAGTATTGGGACCGGGACTTCTAATGAAAAACTGTTTTTT	CASSIGTGTSNEKLFF
.	.	TRBJ1-5	TRBV3-1/TRBV3-2	TGTGCCAGCAGCCTGCCGGGGAATCAGCCCCAGCATTTT	CASSLPGNQPQHF
.	.	TRBJ2-3	TRBV18	TGTGCCAGCTCACCAGACAGGAGGAGCACAGATACGCAGTATTTT	CASSPDRRSTDTQYF
.	TRBD2	TRBJ2-1	TRBV7-9	TGTGCCAGCAGCTCCCTAGCGGGGGTAAACAATGAGCAGTTCTTC	CASSSLAGVNNEQFF
.	TRBD1	TRBJ1-2	TRBV5-1	TGCGCCAGCAGCTCTAAGGGACAGGGAGGTGGCTACACCTTC	CASSSKGQGGGYTF
once	.	TRBJ1-1	TRBV15	TGTGCCACCAGCAGAGATGCGAATACTGAAGCTTTCTTT	CATSRDANTEAFF
.	.	TRBJ1-2	TRBV18	TGTGCCAGCTCAACAGGGAAAGGGAGCTATGGCTACACCTTC	CASSTGKGSYGYTF
.	.	TRBJ2-2	TRBV19	TGTGCCAGTAGGGCGACAGACACCGGGGAGCTGTTTTTT	CASRATDTGELFF
.	.	TRBJ2-2	TRBV4-3	TGCGCCAGCAGCCAAGATCGAGGGGGTACGAACACCGGGGAGCTGTTTTTT	CASSQDRGGTNTGELFF
.	.	TRBJ2-7	TRBV3-1/TRBV3-2	TGTGCCAGCACGAGGGTTTCTTCCTACGAGCAGTACTTC	CASTRVSSYEQYF
.	TRBD2	TRBJ2-5	TRBV3-1/TRBV3-2	TGTGCCAGCAGCCAAGGTAGCGGGGGGAAAGAGACCCAGTACTTC	CASSQGSGGKETQYF
few	.	TRBJ2-2	TRBV6-5	TGTGCCAGCGGGGGGTGGACAAACACCGGGGAGCTGTTTTTT	CASGGWTNTGELFF
.	TRBD2	TRBJ2-1	TRBV9	TGTGCCAGCAGCGTAGTCGGGGGACTACACAATGAGCAGTTCTTC	CASSVVGGLHNEQFF